These 6 T cell receptor beta chains share one sample of origin, sequenced in a study of CD8+CD57+ T cells in acquired aplastic anemia. CDR3 and TCR beta VDJ profiling relied on genomic DNA as the template. One entry per CDR3 protein, called by TCRdb with MiXCR from the reads. The top ten clones hold around a third of a sample with 160,000 or so distinct CDR3 sequences, roughly 50% of them seen once. Sequenced patients had shown CD8+CD57+ cell expansion by flow cytometry. The sample taken for sequencing was sorted CD4+, CD8+, or CD8+CD57+ T cells (not recorded which) from PBMCs. The receptors were gathered from a human donor with aplastic anemia.

This clonotype appeared many times. The chain links TRBV6-5 to TRBJ2-7; 8 nucleotides line up with TRBD1. The germline V gene has CDR1 MNHEY and CDR2 SVGAGI. V shed 6 bases and J 0 bases; nucleotides not matched to a gene: 7. The CDR3 loop spans 15 amino acids. CDR3 region: CASRIGQGLSYEQYF. The DNA for the CDR3 is TGTGCCAGCAGAATCGGACAGGGTCTCTCCTACGAGCAGTACTTC.

Comment on this clonotype: Being one base from a much bigger clone, this may be a read error. The genes are TRBV10-3 and TRBJ1-1; D possibly corresponds to TRBD1 (5 bases). Germline V gene sequence: CDR1 ENHRY, CDR2 SYGVKD. This CDR3 is 14 amino acids long. The CDR3: CASSYGTLSTEAFF. In DNA, the CDR3 is TGTGCCAGCAGTTACGGGACGCTGAGCACTGAAGCTTTCTTT.

Here the CDR3 DNA reads TGTGCCAGCAGTCCCACCCCGGCAGGGAGCTACGAGCAGTACTTC. As protein: CASSPTPAGSYEQYF. The chain employs TRBV19 and TRBJ2-7; D is tentatively TRBD1 or TRBD2 (5 bases each). This CDR3 is 15 amino acids long. Germline assignment: CDR1 LNHDA and CDR2 SQIVND (reference sequence). The V and J ends lost 9 bases and 3 bases respectively, with 21 bases between them. Based on the CDR3 plus reference TRBV19 and TRBJ2-7, the full variable domain is DGGITQSPKYLFRKEGQNVTLSCEQNLNHDAMYWYRQDPGQGLRLIYYSQIVNDFQKGDIAEGYSVSREKKESFPLTVTSAQKNPTAFYLCASSPTPAGSYEQYFGPGTRLTVT.

This rearrangement joins TRBV29-1 to TRBJ1-5; D not resolved. CDR3 length: 15 residues. V was pared by 6 bases and J by 0 bases, with 15 bases between. In germline, CDR1 is SQVTM, CDR2 ANQGSEA. The CDR3 reads CSVSRHLYSNQPQHF. The CDR3, as DNA: TGCAGCGTGAGCCGACACCTCTATAGCAATCAGCCCCAGCATTTT.

The table lists this clonotype with many counts. Here the CDR3 DNA reads TGTGCCAGCAGCTTGGTCCCCCAGGGAGGGATGTATGGCTACACCTTC. It translates to CASSLVPQGGMYGYTF. The V gene is TRBV5-5, the J gene TRBJ1-2; D possibly corresponds to TRBD1 (5 bases). The germline gives CDR1 SGHKS, CDR2 YYEKEE (reference sequence). The V and J ends lost 0 bases and 5 bases respectively, with 17 bases between them. The length of the CDR3 is 16 residues.

Comment on this clonotype: The junction departs from germline at one end; a sequencing error may be responsible. The chain recombines TRBV29-1 with TRBJ1-1, with 10 bases lining up with TRBD1. Germline CDR1 is SQVTM and CDR2 is ANQGSEA. CDR3 size: 14 residues. The CDR3 is CSVAGTGANPEASF. In DNA form, the CDR3 reads TGCAGCGTTGCCGGGACAGGGGCTAACCCTGAAGCTTCCTTT.